This T cell receptor (beta chain) was obtained from a study of CD8 T cells in ankylosing spondylitis. Comment on this clonotype: Its specificity is unknown.

Study outcomes and limitations: Past research had described some motif variants in reactive arthritis synovial fluid and blood. Relatively rare in peripheral blood, disease-linked clones were also CD8+. Clones linked to disease were reported to show significant enrichment in matched ankylosing spondylitis synovial fluid. A motif of 7 to 9 highly homologous TCR beta variants was seen as apparently characteristic of ankylosing spondylitis blood.

Per germline, CDR1 SGHTA and CDR2 FQGTGA. V was shortened by 4 bases and J by 6 bases, with 13 bases between the two germline ends. CDR3 length: 13 amino acids. 5'-RACE, quantitative and with molecular barcodes, yielded the TCR beta libraries. Each CDR3 protein is one row after TCRdb ran MiXCR on the 5' RACE reads. The data hold a few hundred thousand distinct CDR3 sequences, with less than 10% observed a single time. Material: blood, either unsorted or a sorted T cell fraction (not recorded which). The V call is TRBV7-3, the J call TRBJ2-7; D not resolved. The origin of this receptor is a male donor with ankylosing spondylitis. This chain's CDR3 is CASSSERLSEQYF. DNA of the CDR3: TGTGCCAGCAGCTCGGAGCGTCTGAGCGAGCAGTACTTC.